Below are 2 T cell receptor beta chains sequenced from a single sample in a study of CD8+ T cells in alopecia areata. The treatment: oral pan-JAK inhibitor, 5-10 mg twice daily. Extracted RNA was reverse transcribed, and the resulting cDNA served as sequencing template. The method was immunoSEQ multiplex PCR; TCRdb's version includes in-frame clones alone and lacks a portion of them. This sample has 150,000 to 200,000 clones, with roughly 60% found just once. The sample consisted of CD4+ T cells sorted from blood, taken at week 24, from a patient treated with tofacitinib. Receptors originate from a human donor with alopecia areata.

The V call is TRBV28, the J call TRBJ1-1; no reliable D call. Germline-derived CDR1 and CDR2 are MDHEN and SYDVKM. CDR3 length: 13 amino acids. Trimming cost V 5 bases and J 3 bases, with 10 bases left between them. CDR3 DNA sequence: TGTGCCAGCAGTGTCGACATCGACACTGAAGCTTTCTTT. Its translation: CASSVDIDTEAFF.

The chain couples TRBV28 to TRBJ2-1; 11 nucleotides align to TRBD2. V lost 5 bases and J lost 4; bases outside the gene matches: 7. Per germline, CDR1 MDHEN and CDR2 SYDVKM. The CDR3 runs 16 residues. CDR3 in DNA: TGTGCCAGCAGTAAACTAGCGGGGGCCATTTACAATGAGCAGTTCTTC. It yields the protein CASSKLAGAIYNEQFF.